This T cell receptor (beta chain) was identified during a study of identical twins. TCRdb used MiXCR to reprocess the 5' RACE reads, holding one entry per CDR3 protein. This sample has about 520,000 distinct CDR3 sequences; roughly a fifth occur once, and the top ten carry roughly 0.9%. Germline V lookup: CDR1 SGHRS, CDR2 YFSETQ. This CDR3 spans 14 amino acids. Trimming left V 3 bases short and J 4 bases short, with 10 bases between. There are a few counts of this clonotype. These data also formed part of another study, on T cells expressing NK-cell markers.

The rearrangement links TRBV5-1 to TRBJ2-2; a possible D gene is TRBD1 (7 bases). The clonotype was recovered from a woman aged 18-29 years in good health. The sample was CD4+ T cells sorted from blood. The CDR3 DNA reads TGCGCCAGCAGCTCCCAGGGGGGCACCGGGGAGCTGTTTTTT. This gives the protein CASSSQGGTGELFF.